The entry that follows covers one T cell receptor (beta chain) sequence. The CDR3 is made up of 13 amino acids. The germline V gene has CDR1 LNHDA and CDR2 SQIVND (reference sequence). V lost 6 bases and J lost 4; bases outside the gene matches: 2. This record comes from a study of blood T cell repertoires in COVID-19. Measured with immunoSEQ multiplex PCR; TCRdb has only the in-frame clones, and not every one. The table has over 45,000 clones, about 81% seen once. This chain connects TRBV19 to TRBJ1-5, with 8 bases that match TRBD1. This TCR was recovered from an older man with active COVID-19. The sequenced material came from peripheral blood. CDR3 sequence: CASRGQVNQPQHF. CDR3 bases: TGTGCCAGTAGGGGACAGGTTAATCAGCCCCAGCATTTT. Full variable domain (rest looked up from reference TRBV19 and TRBJ1-5): DGGITQSPKYLFRKEGQNVTLSCEQNLNHDAMYWYRQDPGQGLRLIYYSQIVNDFQKGDIAEGYSVSREKKESFPLTVTSAQKNPTAFYLCASRGQVNQPQHFGDGTRLSIL.